This T cell receptor beta chain was identified in a study of T cell repertoires in cytomegalovirus infection. The V gene's germline CDR1 is LNHNV and CDR2 YYDKDF (reference sequence). The CDR3 runs to 16 residues. Losses at the gene ends were 0 bases for V and 8 bases for J; bases not matched to a gene: 7. The table lists this clonotype with a few counts. Antigen specificity is unknown. Study outcomes and limitations: The ex vivo response showed dominance by HLA-C-restricted CMV-specific TCR beta clonotypes.

TCRdb reprocessed the reads with MiXCR, giving one entry per CDR3 protein. The table has approximately 180,000 distinct CDR3 sequences, roughly 19% seen once. Sequencing input: PBMCs. The chain combines TRBV15 with TRBJ2-1; 10 nucleotides match TRBD2. This sequence was found in a human donor in good health (CMV status not recorded). Some clones in this sample may be carry-over from other donors' samples. The CDR3 region is CATSRDWASGSDEQFF. Written as DNA, the CDR3 is TGTGCCACCAGCAGAGATTGGGCTAGCGGGAGCGATGAGCAGTTCTTC.